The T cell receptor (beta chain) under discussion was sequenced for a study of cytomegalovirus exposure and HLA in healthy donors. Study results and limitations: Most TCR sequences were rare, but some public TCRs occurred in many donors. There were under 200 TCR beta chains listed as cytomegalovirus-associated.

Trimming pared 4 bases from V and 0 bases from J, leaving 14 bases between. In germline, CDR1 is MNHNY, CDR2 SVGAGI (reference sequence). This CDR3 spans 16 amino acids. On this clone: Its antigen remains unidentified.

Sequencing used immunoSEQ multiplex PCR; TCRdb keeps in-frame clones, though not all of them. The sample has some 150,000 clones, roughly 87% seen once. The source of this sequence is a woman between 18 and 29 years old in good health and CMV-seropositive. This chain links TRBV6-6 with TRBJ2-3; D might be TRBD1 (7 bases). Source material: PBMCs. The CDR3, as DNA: TGTGCCAGCAGTTCACAGGGGAGGACTAGCACAGATACGCAGTATTTT. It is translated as CASSSQGRTSTDTQYF.